Listed below are T cell receptor beta chains from one sample, sequenced in a study of T-cell memory formation after mild COVID-19. TCRdb re-called the 5' RACE reads with MiXCR, one entry per CDR3 protein. The data hold around 65,000 distinct CDR3 sequences, with roughly 9.9% observed a single time. The specimen sequenced was PBMCs or a T cell subset sorted from them (not recorded which). The receptors come from a man aged 18 to 30 who had mild COVID-19 (a few samples of this study predate the infection). Cell type and time point are not known. Each CDR3 is given with its conserved first and last residue. The order of the fields is V gene, J gene, clone size, D gene, CDR3 protein, CDR3 DNA. A D gene is named only where the DNA matches it firmly. Only part of the rows carry a size: once, few, many, or a class if the clone is expanded.

V gene: TRBV7-8
J gene: TRBJ2-2
clone size: -
D gene: -
CDR3 protein: CASSLRGGTNTGELFF
CDR3 DNA: TGTGCCAGCAGCTTAAGGGGGGGGACAAACACCGGGGAGCTGTTTTTT

V gene: TRBV6-6
J gene: TRBJ2-5
clone size: few
D gene: -
CDR3 protein: CASRLKLTSQETQYF
CDR3 DNA: TGTGCCAGCAGACTTAAGTTGACGTCCCAAGAGACCCAGTACTTC

V gene: TRBV10-3
J gene: TRBJ2-7
clone size: -
D gene: -
CDR3 protein: CAISAGSYEQYF
CDR3 DNA: TGTGCCATCAGTGCGGGCTCCTACGAGCAGTACTTC

V gene: TRBV18
J gene: TRBJ2-1
clone size: few
D gene: -
CDR3 protein: CASSPDTGRIGEQFF
CDR3 DNA: TGTGCCAGCTCACCAGACACAGGGAGGATAGGGGAGCAGTTCTTC

V gene: TRBV24-1
J gene: TRBJ1-2
clone size: -
D gene: TRBD1
CDR3 protein: CATSDTGGTPGYTF
CDR3 DNA: TGTGCCACCAGTGACACAGGGGGCACCCCTGGCTACACCTTC

V gene: TRBV12-3/TRBV12-4
J gene: TRBJ2-3
clone size: few
D gene: -
CDR3 protein: CASSLDETRAGTDTQYF
CDR3 DNA: TGTGCCAGCAGTTTAGACGAGACTAGGGCGGGCACAGATACGCAGTATTTT

V gene: TRBV20-1
J gene: TRBJ2-7
clone size: -
D gene: -
CDR3 protein: CSARDVQGGNYEQYF
CDR3 DNA: TGCAGTGCTAGAGATGTACAGGGTGGGAACTACGAGCAGTACTTC

V gene: TRBV7-2
J gene: TRBJ1-2
clone size: -
D gene: -
CDR3 protein: CASSLAKGPYGYTF
CDR3 DNA: TGTGCCAGCAGCTTAGCGAAGGGACCCTATGGCTACACCTTC

V gene: TRBV10-3
J gene: TRBJ2-1
clone size: -
D gene: TRBD1
CDR3 protein: CAIRPGTGGFEQFF
CDR3 DNA: TGTGCCATCAGACCCGGGACAGGGGGCTTTGAGCAGTTCTTC

V gene: TRBV11-2
J gene: TRBJ2-2
clone size: -
D gene: -
CDR3 protein: CASSSVRRAGELFF
CDR3 DNA: TGTGCCAGCAGCTCTGTTCGCCGGGCCGGGGAGCTGTTTTTT

V gene: TRBV3-1
J gene: TRBJ2-1
clone size: few
D gene: TRBD2
CDR3 protein: CASSQGSRGGNNEQFF
CDR3 DNA: TGTGCCAGCAGCCAAGGGTCCCGGGGGGGGAACAATGAGCAGTTCTTC

V gene: TRBV2
J gene: TRBJ1-5
clone size: few
D gene: -
CDR3 protein: CASSARTDQPQHF
CDR3 DNA: TGTGCCAGCAGCGCTCGGACGGATCAGCCCCAGCATTTT

V gene: TRBV2
J gene: TRBJ1-2
clone size: few
D gene: -
CDR3 protein: CASSEGPGRGYGYTF
CDR3 DNA: TGTGCCAGCAGTGAAGGTCCCGGCAGGGGCTATGGCTACACCTTC

V gene: TRBV28
J gene: TRBJ1-1
clone size: many
D gene: TRBD1
CDR3 protein: CASSPGTGDGSTEAFF
CDR3 DNA: TGTGCCAGCAGTCCCGGGACAGGGGATGGTAGCACTGAAGCTTTCTTT

V gene: TRBV28
J gene: TRBJ1-5
clone size: -
D gene: TRBD1
CDR3 protein: CASSSSAGGEQPQHF
CDR3 DNA: TGTGCCAGCAGCTCCAGTGCAGGGGGAGAGCAGCCCCAGCATTTT

V gene: TRBV6-2/TRBV6-3
J gene: TRBJ2-5
clone size: -
D gene: -
CDR3 protein: CASSYGVVGTQYF
CDR3 DNA: TGTGCCAGCAGTTACGGGGTAGTAGGAACCCAGTACTTC

V gene: TRBV7-6
J gene: TRBJ2-5
clone size: many
D gene: TRBD1
CDR3 protein: CASSSTLTGETQYF
CDR3 DNA: TGTGCCAGCAGCTCCACATTGACAGGGGAGACCCAGTACTTC

V gene: TRBV2
J gene: TRBJ1-1
clone size: few
D gene: -
CDR3 protein: CASERVTNTEAFF
CDR3 DNA: TGTGCCAGCGAAAGAGTTACGAACACTGAAGCTTTCTTT

V gene: TRBV4-3
J gene: TRBJ2-5
clone size: many
D gene: -
CDR3 protein: CASSQGARPGQETQYF
CDR3 DNA: TGCGCCAGCAGCCAAGGGGCCCGTCCCGGCCAAGAGACCCAGTACTTC

V gene: TRBV7-2
J gene: TRBJ2-3
clone size: -
D gene: TRBD2
CDR3 protein: CASSFRLAGDRTDTQYF
CDR3 DNA: TGTGCCAGCAGCTTCCGCCTAGCGGGGGACCGCACAGATACGCAGTATTTT

V gene: TRBV20-1
J gene: TRBJ1-5
clone size: few
D gene: -
CDR3 protein: CSARDQFASNQPQHF
CDR3 DNA: TGCAGTGCTAGAGACCAATTCGCTAGCAATCAGCCCCAGCATTTT

V gene: TRBV25-1
J gene: TRBJ1-5
clone size: few
D gene: TRBD1
CDR3 protein: CASSAAGQGYQPQHF
CDR3 DNA: TGTGCCAGCAGTGCGGCGGGACAGGGATATCAGCCCCAGCATTTT

V gene: TRBV5-6
J gene: TRBJ1-2
clone size: -
D gene: -
CDR3 protein: CASRKQDLYVLSYTF
CDR3 DNA: TGTGCCAGCAGGAAACAGGACTTATACGTACTAAGTTACACCTTC

V gene: TRBV5-6
J gene: TRBJ1-1
clone size: -
D gene: -
CDR3 protein: CASSWGLQKMNTEAFF
CDR3 DNA: TGTGCCAGCAGCTGGGGATTACAGAAAATGAACACTGAAGCTTTCTTT

V gene: TRBV20-1
J gene: TRBJ1-5
clone size: few
D gene: TRBD1
CDR3 protein: CSAQTGTQPQHF
CDR3 DNA: TGCAGTGCTCAGACAGGGACTCAGCCCCAGCATTTT

V gene: TRBV5-1
J gene: TRBJ1-1
clone size: many
D gene: TRBD1
CDR3 protein: CASSLSQGATEAFF
CDR3 DNA: TGCGCCAGCAGCTTGAGTCAGGGGGCCACTGAAGCTTTCTTT

V gene: TRBV9
J gene: TRBJ2-3
clone size: few
D gene: -
CDR3 protein: CASSRERTDTQYF
CDR3 DNA: TGTGCCAGCAGTCGGGAGCGCACAGATACGCAGTATTTT

V gene: TRBV7-2
J gene: TRBJ2-5
clone size: -
D gene: TRBD1
CDR3 protein: CASSPRRDRETQYF
CDR3 DNA: TGTGCCAGCAGCCCTCGGAGGGACAGGGAGACCCAGTACTTC

V gene: TRBV6-5
J gene: TRBJ2-2
clone size: -
D gene: TRBD1
CDR3 protein: CASSRRDRVPGELFF
CDR3 DNA: TGTGCCAGCAGTCGCCGGGACAGGGTTCCCGGGGAGCTGTTTTTT

V gene: TRBV5-5
J gene: TRBJ2-6
clone size: -
D gene: -
CDR3 protein: CASSLRGTRNSGANVLTF
CDR3 DNA: TGTGCCAGCAGCCTGAGGGGGACGCGCAACTCTGGGGCCAACGTCCTGACTTTC

V gene: TRBV7-7
J gene: TRBJ2-5
clone size: few
D gene: TRBD2
CDR3 protein: CASSRAVVAGPQETQYF
CDR3 DNA: TGTGCCAGCAGCCGAGCTGTAGTAGCGGGACCCCAAGAGACCCAGTACTTC

V gene: TRBV5-1
J gene: TRBJ2-5
clone size: -
D gene: TRBD1
CDR3 protein: CASSRGTGQETQYF
CDR3 DNA: TGCGCCAGCAGCCGGGGGACAGGTCAAGAGACCCAGTACTTC

V gene: TRBV5-1
J gene: TRBJ1-2
clone size: -
D gene: -
CDR3 protein: CASSLVPESGYTF
CDR3 DNA: TGCGCCAGCAGCTTGGTGCCGGAGAGTGGCTACACCTTC

V gene: TRBV5-1
J gene: TRBJ1-4
clone size: few
D gene: TRBD1
CDR3 protein: CASTAGTGVEKLFF
CDR3 DNA: TGCGCCAGCACCGCCGGGACAGGGGTCGAAAAACTGTTTTTT

V gene: TRBV29-1
J gene: TRBJ1-1
clone size: -
D gene: TRBD1
CDR3 protein: CSVGQGTRAEAFF
CDR3 DNA: TGCAGCGTCGGACAGGGGACGAGGGCTGAAGCTTTCTTT

V gene: TRBV7-2
J gene: TRBJ2-1
clone size: -
D gene: -
CDR3 protein: CASSSQGPNEQFF
CDR3 DNA: TGTGCCAGCAGCTCACAGGGTCCCAATGAGCAGTTCTTC

V gene: TRBV7-2
J gene: TRBJ2-5
clone size: -
D gene: -
CDR3 protein: CASRTTGGFQETQYF
CDR3 DNA: TGTGCCAGCAGGACCACAGGAGGCTTCCAAGAGACCCAGTACTTC

V gene: TRBV20-1
J gene: TRBJ1-5
clone size: few
D gene: -
CDR3 protein: CSAGGGAGQPQHF
CDR3 DNA: TGCAGTGCCGGGGGAGGGGCAGGCCAGCCCCAGCATTTT

V gene: TRBV20-1
J gene: TRBJ1-2
clone size: -
D gene: -
CDR3 protein: CSARDLTEYGYTF
CDR3 DNA: TGCAGTGCTAGAGATCTAACAGAATATGGCTACACCTTC